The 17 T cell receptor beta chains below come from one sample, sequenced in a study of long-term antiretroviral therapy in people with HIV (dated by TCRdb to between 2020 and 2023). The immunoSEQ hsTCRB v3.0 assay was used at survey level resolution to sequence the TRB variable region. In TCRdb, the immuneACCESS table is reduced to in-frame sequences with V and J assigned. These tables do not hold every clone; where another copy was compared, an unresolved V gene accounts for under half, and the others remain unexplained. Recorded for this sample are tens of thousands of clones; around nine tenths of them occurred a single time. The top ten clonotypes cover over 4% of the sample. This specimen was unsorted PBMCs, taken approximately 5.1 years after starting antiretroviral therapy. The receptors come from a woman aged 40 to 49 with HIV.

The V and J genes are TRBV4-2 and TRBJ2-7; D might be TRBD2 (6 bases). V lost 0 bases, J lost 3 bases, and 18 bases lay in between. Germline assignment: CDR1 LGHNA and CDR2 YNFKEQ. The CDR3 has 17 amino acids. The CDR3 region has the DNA TGTGCCAGCAGCCAAGATGGCCGTAGCGGAACCAACTACGAGCAGTACTTC. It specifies CASSQDGRSGTNYEQYF.

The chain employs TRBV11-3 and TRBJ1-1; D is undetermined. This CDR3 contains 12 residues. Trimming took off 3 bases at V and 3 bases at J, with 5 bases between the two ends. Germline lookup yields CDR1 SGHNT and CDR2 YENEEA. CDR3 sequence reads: CASSFGDTEAFF. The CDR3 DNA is TGTGCCAGCAGCTTCGGGGACACTGAAGCTTTCTTT.

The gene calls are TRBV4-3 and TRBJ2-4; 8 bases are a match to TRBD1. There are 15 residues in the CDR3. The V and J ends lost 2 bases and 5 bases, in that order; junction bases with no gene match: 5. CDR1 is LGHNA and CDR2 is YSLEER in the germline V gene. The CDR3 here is CASSQRQGWENIQYF. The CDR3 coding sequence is TGCGCCAGCAGCCAAAGACAGGGGTGGGAAAACATTCAGTACTTC.

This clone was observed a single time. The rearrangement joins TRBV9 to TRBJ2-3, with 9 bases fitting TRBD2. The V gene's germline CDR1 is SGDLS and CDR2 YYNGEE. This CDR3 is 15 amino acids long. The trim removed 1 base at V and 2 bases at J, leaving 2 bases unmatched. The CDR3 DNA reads TGTGCCAGCAGCGTACTAGCGGGGTCCACAGATACGCAGTATTTT. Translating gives CASSVLAGSTDTQYF.

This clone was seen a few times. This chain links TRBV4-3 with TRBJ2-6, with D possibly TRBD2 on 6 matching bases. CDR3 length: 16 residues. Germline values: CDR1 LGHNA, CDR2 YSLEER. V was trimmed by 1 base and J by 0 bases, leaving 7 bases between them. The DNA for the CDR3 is TGCGCCAGCAGCCAAGTGGGACTCTCTGGGGCCAACGTCCTGACTTTC. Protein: CASSQVGLSGANVLTF.

The CDR3 sequence is CASRQGRGTGELFF. CDR3 coding DNA: TGTGCCAGTCGGCAGGGACGGGGCACCGGGGAGCTGTTTTTT. J is TRBJ2-2 and V is TRBV7-9; D possibly uses TRBD1 or TRBD2 (5 bases each). Trimming stripped 9 bases from V and 4 bases from J, with 15 bases between. Germline lookup yields CDR1 SEHNR and CDR2 FQNEAQ (reference sequence). This CDR3 is 14 amino acids long.

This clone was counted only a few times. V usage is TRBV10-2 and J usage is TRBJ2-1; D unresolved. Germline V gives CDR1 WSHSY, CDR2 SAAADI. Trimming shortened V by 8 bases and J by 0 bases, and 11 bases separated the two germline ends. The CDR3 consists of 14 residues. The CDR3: CASARSSSYNEQFF. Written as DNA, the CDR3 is TGCGCCAGCGCCCGCTCGAGCTCCTACAATGAGCAGTTCTTC.

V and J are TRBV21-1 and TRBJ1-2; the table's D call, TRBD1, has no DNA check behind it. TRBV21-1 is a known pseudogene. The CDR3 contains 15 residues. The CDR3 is CASRDLDRGGNGYTF. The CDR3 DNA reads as TGTGCCAGCAGGGACCTGGACAGGGGCGGGAATGGCTACACCTTC.

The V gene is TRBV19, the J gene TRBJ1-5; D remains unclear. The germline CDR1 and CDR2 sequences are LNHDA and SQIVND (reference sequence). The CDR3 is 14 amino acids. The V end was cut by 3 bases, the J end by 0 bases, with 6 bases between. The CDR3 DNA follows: TGTGCCAGTAGTATCGTTTCTAGCAATCAGCCCCAGCATTTT. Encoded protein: CASSIVSSNQPQHF.

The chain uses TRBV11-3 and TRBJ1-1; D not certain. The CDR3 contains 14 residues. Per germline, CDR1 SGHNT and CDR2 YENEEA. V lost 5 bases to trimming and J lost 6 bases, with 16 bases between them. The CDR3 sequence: CASSQAGWEAEAFF. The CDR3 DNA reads TGTGCCAGCAGCCAGGCGGGGTGGGAGGCTGAAGCTTTCTTT.

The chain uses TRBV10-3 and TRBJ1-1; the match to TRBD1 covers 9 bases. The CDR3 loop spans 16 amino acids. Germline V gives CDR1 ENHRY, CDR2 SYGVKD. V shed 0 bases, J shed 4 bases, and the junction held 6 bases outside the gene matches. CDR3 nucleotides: TGTGCCATCAGTGAGTCGACAGGGGGTGGAAGCACTGAAGCTTTCTTT. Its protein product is CAISESTGGGSTEAFF.

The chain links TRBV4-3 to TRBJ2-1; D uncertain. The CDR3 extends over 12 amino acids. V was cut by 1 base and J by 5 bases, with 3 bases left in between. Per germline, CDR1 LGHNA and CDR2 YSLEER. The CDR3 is CASSQVHNEQFF. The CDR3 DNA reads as TGCGCCAGCAGCCAAGTCCACAATGAGCAGTTCTTC.

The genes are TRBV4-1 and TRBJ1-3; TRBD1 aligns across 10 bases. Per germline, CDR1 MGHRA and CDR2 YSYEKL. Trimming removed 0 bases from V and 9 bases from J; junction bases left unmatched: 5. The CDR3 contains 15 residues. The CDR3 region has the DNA TGCGCCAGCAGCCAAGATGGGACAGGGGTCGGCACCATATATTTT. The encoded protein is CASSQDGTGVGTIYF.

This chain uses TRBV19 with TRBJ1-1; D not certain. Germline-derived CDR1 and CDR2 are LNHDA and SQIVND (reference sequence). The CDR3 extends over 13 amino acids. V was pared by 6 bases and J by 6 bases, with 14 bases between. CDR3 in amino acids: CASSPAESAEAFF. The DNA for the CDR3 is TGTGCCAGTAGCCCTGCTGAAAGCGCTGAAGCTTTCTTT.

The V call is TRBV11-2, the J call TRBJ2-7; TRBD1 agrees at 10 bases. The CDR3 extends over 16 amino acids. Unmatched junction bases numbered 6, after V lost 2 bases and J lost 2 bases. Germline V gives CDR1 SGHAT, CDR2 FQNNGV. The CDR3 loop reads CASSLTGTGATYEQYF. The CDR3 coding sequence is TGTGCCAGCAGCTTAACCGGGACAGGGGCTACCTACGAGCAGTACTTC.

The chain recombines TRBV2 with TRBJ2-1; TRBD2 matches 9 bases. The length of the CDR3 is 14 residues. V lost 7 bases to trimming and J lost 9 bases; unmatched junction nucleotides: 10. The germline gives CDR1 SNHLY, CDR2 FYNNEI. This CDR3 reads CASTPGLASIEQFF. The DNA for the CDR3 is TGTGCCAGCACCCCGGGACTAGCCTCTATTGAGCAGTTCTTC.

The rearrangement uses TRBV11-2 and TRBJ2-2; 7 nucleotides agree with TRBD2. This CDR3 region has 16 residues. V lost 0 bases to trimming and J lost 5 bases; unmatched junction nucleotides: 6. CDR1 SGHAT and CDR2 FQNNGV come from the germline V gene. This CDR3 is CASSLDTSETTGELFF. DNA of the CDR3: TGTGCCAGCAGCTTAGACACTAGCGAGACGACCGGGGAGCTGTTTTTT.